Included here is one TCR beta chain sequence, with context. Its antigen specificity is not known. No much larger clone is present one base from it, and per-base qualities are unavailable. The immunoSEQ Assay, a bias-controlled multiplex PCR, was used to amplify TCRbeta CDR3 regions from genomic DNA. The authors' pipeline ran thus. The number of nucleated cells in each sample was estimated by amplification of reference gene primers within the assay. To quantify the absolute abundance of each unique TCRbeta CDR3 rearrangement, sequence reads were collapsed and filtered. For each sample, productive Simpson clonality was calculated as the square root of Simpson's diversity index across productive rearrangements. Not all clones reach the TCRdb copy of this immuneACCESS table, which keeps in-frame sequences only. Checked studies attribute under half of the gap to unresolved V genes and leave the rest unexplained. V, J and clone size are those of that table, while D and trimming were read from the DNA. Across this sample there are some 240,000 clones, with 90% seen only once. The ten largest clones add up to around 1.9% of the sample.

The sample is drawn from a study of blood T cell repertoires in COVID-19 (TCRdb year 2020). Some background on the complete study: The collaborator samples originated in the United States, Italy and Spain and spanned the acute and convalescent phases of COVID-19. The prospective study material was composed of cDNA or gDNA derived from T cells, B-cell-depleted T cells, or PBMCs. Where available, HLA class I and class II types were taken from metadata supplied by the sample provider and were not determined by assay-based typing. Nearly every sample came with metadata listing a de-identified subject ID, COVID-19 status, age in years and sex. Subjects who had been exposed to COVID-19, were actively infected with it, or had recovered from it provided the deeply sampled blood TCRbeta repertoires that made up the dataset. A freely available public database, intended as a resource for researchers studying the immune response to SARS-CoV-2, is where the repertoires were released. The samples were drawn from the first 160 participants of the ongoing ImmuneRACE study and from 950 to 1,500 subjects provided by 6 global collaborators. Broader findings and caveats from the paper: How much clinical and demographic metadata was included differed by source and by participant, and the metadata was provided uncurated.

In Seattle, one collaborating source enrolled patients while the infection was active and tracked those patients longitudinally over the course of disease. Each collaborating institution followed its own protocols to collect whole blood in K2EDTA tubes. For TCRbeta analysis, collaborators shipped samples in one of three forms: frozen whole blood, isolated PBMCs, or DNA extracted from either of those sample types. V loses 5 bases, J loses 8 bases, and the germline ends lie 15 bases apart. CDR1 is given as LNHDA and CDR2 as SQIVND, both from the germline V gene (reference sequence). The CDR3, cysteine through phenylalanine, is 13 amino acids long. Only the CDR3 portion is preserved as DNA: 39 bases, with reading frame beginning at the first base.

The sequence derives from a woman between 55 and 75 years old with COVID-19, enrolled during active disease. The specimen was peripheral blood. The chain is encoded by TRBV19 joined to TRBJ1-1; the D gene assignment is ambiguous. The CDR3 reads CASSPVGDLEAFF. The DNA reads TGTGCCAGTAGTCCCGTCGGGGATTTGGAAGCTTTCTTT. The CDR3, completed at both ends by the reference TRBV19 and TRBJ1-1 genes, gives the full variable domain DGGITQSPKYLFRKEGQNVTLSCEQNLNHDAMYWYRQDPGQGLRLIYYSQIVNDFQKGDIAEGYSVSREKKESFPLTVTSAQKNPTAFYLCASSPVGDLEAFFGQGTRLTVV.